The 17 T cell receptor beta chains below come from one sample, sequenced in a study of blood T cells in healthy people across ages. Using a J-beta primer mix together with a sample-barcoded 5' primer, a second PCR was run for roughly 6 to 12 cycles. TCRdb reprocessed the 5' RACE reads with MiXCR, giving one entry per CDR3 protein. The table has 760,000 or so distinct CDR3 sequences, around a quarter seen once; the top ten hold 9.4%. This same sample was also taken into another study, of T cells of mothers and their children.

Sample: blood. All receptors come from a boy between 10 and 17 years old in good health.

The chain joins TRBV4-1 to TRBJ2-1, with TRBD1 matching 7 bases. V lost 8 bases, J lost 6 bases, and 7 bases stayed unmatched. The CDR3 extends over 13 amino acids. In germline, CDR1 is MGHRA, CDR2 YSYEKL. In DNA, the CDR3 is TGCGCCAGCGGAAAACAGGGGACCAATGAGCAGTTCTTC. This gives the protein CASGKQGTNEQFF.

CDR3: CSVFIQGTGIADTQYF. The DNA of the CDR3 is TGCAGCGTTTTCATCCAAGGGACAGGGATCGCAGATACGCAGTATTTT. The V and J genes are TRBV29-1 and TRBJ2-3, with TRBD1 matching over 9 bases. Germline CDR1 reads SQVTM; CDR2 reads ANQGSEA. The CDR3 has 16 residues. With 5 bases clipped from V and 4 bases from J, the junction kept 13 bases outside the gene matches.

This clonotype was observed a single time. The chain employs TRBV9 and TRBJ1-2; TRBD1 agrees at 7 bases. CDR3 length: 15 amino acids. Trimming at V came to 0 bases and at J to 2 bases, leaving 4 bases not matched to a gene. Germline V gene data show CDR1 as SGDLS and CDR2 as YYNGEE. The CDR3 protein is CASSVAAGGNYGYTF. As DNA, the CDR3 is TGTGCCAGCAGCGTAGCGGCAGGGGGAAACTATGGCTACACCTTC. The full variable domain, in which reference TRBV9 and TRBJ1-2 provide the parts outside the CDR3, is DSGVTQTPKHLITATGQRVTLRCSPRSGDLSVYWYQQSLDQGLQFLIQYYNGEERAKGNILERFSAQQFPDLHSELNLSSLELGDSALYFCASSVAAGGNYGYTFGSGTRLTVV.

There are a few counts of this clonotype. The chain recombines TRBV28 with TRBJ2-2; D may be TRBD2 (6 bases). Germline V CDR1 and CDR2: MDHEN, SYDVKM. The CDR3 is 15 residues long. V shed 8 bases and J shed 0 bases, with 13 bases lying between them. The CDR3 DNA follows: TGTGCCAGCGGACAAGGCGGGACGAACACCGGGGAGCTGTTTTTT. Its translation is CASGQGGTNTGELFF.

The rearrangement joins TRBV28 to TRBJ2-5; 9 positions agree with TRBD2. J gave up 11 bases and V 2 bases, and 9 bases lay outside the gene matches. This CDR3 is built from 14 residues. Germline assignment: CDR1 MDHEN and CDR2 SYDVKM. As DNA, the CDR3 is TGTGCCAGCAGTTTAACTAGCGGGCAGTGGGAGCAGTACTTC. It yields the protein CASSLTSGQWEQYF.

The chain has TRBV6-2 or TRBV6-3 and TRBJ2-4; possibly TRBD1 or TRBD2 for D (5 bases each). Germline V gene sequence: CDR1 MNHEY, CDR2 SVGEGT. Trimming removed 5 bases from V and 3 bases from J, with 14 bases in between. The length of the CDR3 is 15 residues. As DNA, the CDR3 is TGTGCCAGCAGTCCTCAACCGGGGCACAAAAACATTCAGTACTTC. Translating it yields CASSPQPGHKNIQYF.

This clonotype has just a few counts. Its ends do not fully match the called genes, so a read error is possible. This rearrangement joins TRBV6-6 to TRBJ1-2, with D maybe TRBD1 (5 bases). Germline V gene lookup returns CDR1 MNHNY and CDR2 SVGAGI (reference sequence). The CDR3 is 13 residues long. DNA for the CDR3: TGTGCCAGCAGCCGGGACGGGGTCTATGGCTACGCCTTC. It is translated as CASSRDGVYGYAF.

The rearrangement links TRBV7-3 to TRBJ2-2; unclear D gene. The CDR3 is 13 amino acids. With 9 bases removed from V and 2 bases from J, the gap between germline ends came to 10 bases. The V gene's germline CDR1 is SGHTA and CDR2 FQGTGA. CDR3 bases: TGTGCCAGTGTATGGGGTAACACCGGGGAGCTGTTTTTT. It translates to CASVWGNTGELFF.

In its sample, this clonotype was seen a few times. The chain couples TRBV4-1 to TRBJ1-2; 7 positions agree with TRBD1. This CDR3 comprises 15 residues. Trimming took 3 bases from V and 1 from J; bases not matched to a gene: 5. CDR1 and CDR2 from the germline V gene are MGHRA and YSYEKL. CDR3 sequence reads: CASSHPGTVNYGYTF. The CDR3 DNA reads TGCGCCAGCAGCCATCCCGGGACAGTTAACTATGGCTACACCTTC.

This clonotype has just a few counts. The chain uses TRBV5-1 and TRBJ1-2; D call uncertain. The germline V gene encodes CDR1 SGHRS and CDR2 YFSETQ. Trimming removed 1 base at V and 8 bases at J, with 12 bases between. The CDR3 is 13 amino acids. The CDR3 sequence is CASSLTSSLGYTF. In DNA form, the CDR3 reads TGCGCCAGCAGCTTGACCTCAAGCCTCGGCTACACCTTC.

The chain couples TRBV4-1 to TRBJ2-5; 8 bases are shared with TRBD2. The CDR3 is made up of 15 amino acids. CDR1 MGHRA and CDR2 YSYEKL come from the germline V gene. J was trimmed by 5 bases and V by 1 base; bases with no gene match: 6. The CDR3 is CASSQVGSGEETQYF. Written as DNA, the CDR3 is TGCGCCAGCAGCCAAGTTGGTAGCGGGGAGGAGACCCAGTACTTC.

In its sample, this clonotype was seen a few times. The rearrangement links TRBV6-1 to TRBJ2-3, with TRBD1 matching over 8 bases. Germline loops: CDR1 MNHNS, CDR2 SASEGT. The CDR3 runs to 18 residues. The J segment lost 4 bases and the V segment lost 6 bases, leaving 18 bases of the junction unmatched. CDR3 bases: TGTGCCAGCAGCTCCGGACAGGGATACGCGTACGGCGCAGATACGCAGTATTTT. Protein: CASSSGQGYAYGADTQYF.

The rearrangement joins TRBV7-9 to TRBJ2-1, with D perhaps TRBD1 (5 bases). V was pared by 3 bases and J by 5 bases, with 20 bases between. This CDR3 spans 17 amino acids. CDR1 is SEHNR and CDR2 is FQNEAQ in the germline V gene (reference sequence). The CDR3 sequence is CASSFPRAGSKHNEQFF. CDR3 coding DNA: TGTGCCAGCAGCTTCCCCAGGGCAGGGTCCAAACACAATGAGCAGTTCTTC.

The chain recombines TRBV11-2 with TRBJ2-7, with D perhaps matching TRBD2 (5 bases). The germline CDR1 and CDR2 sequences are SGHAT and FQNNGV. Trimming removed 0 bases at V and 2 bases at J, with 11 bases between. The CDR3 has 15 residues. CDR3 loop: CASSLEWTPAYEQYF. CDR3 bases: TGTGCCAGCAGCTTAGAGTGGACTCCTGCCTACGAGCAGTACTTC.

This clonotype appeared a single time. The chain carries TRBV5-6 and TRBJ1-4; D unclear. V gave up 0 bases and J gave up 7 bases, with 7 bases separating them. The CDR3 contains 13 residues. The germline CDR1 and CDR2 sequences are SGHDT and YYEEEE. The CDR3 coding sequence is TGTGCCAGCAGCTTGGGTCCAGTTGAAAAACTGTTTTTT. This translates into CASSLGPVEKLFF.

This clonotype was detected only a few times. The chain has TRBV5-1 and TRBJ2-1, with D possibly being TRBD2 (5 bases). Germline V gives CDR1 SGHRS, CDR2 YFSETQ. Trimming stripped 2 bases from V and 4 bases from J, with 16 bases between. The length of the CDR3 is 16 residues. The CDR3 here is CASSFTTSSQYNEQFF. The CDR3 DNA reads as TGCGCCAGCAGCTTCACCACTAGTTCGCAGTACAATGAGCAGTTCTTC.

A few counts support this clonotype. The CDR3 DNA reads TGTGCCAGCAGTTTAAGAGGTTCCTCTGGGGCCAACGTCCTGACTTTC. It codes for CASSLRGSSGANVLTF. The chain is built from TRBV28 and TRBJ2-6; D is uncertain. The CDR3 length is 16 residues. Per germline, CDR1 MDHEN and CDR2 SYDVKM. V lost 2 bases to trimming and J lost 0 bases, with 8 bases between them.